Each of the 15 T cell receptor beta chains below was sequenced from the same sample in a study of T cells in Graves' hyperthyroidism and ophthalmopathy. Amplified regions were TCR beta CDR3 sequences from RNA transcripts. The HTBI primer set served for first-round RT-PCR of the TCR CDR3. TCRdb passed the multiplex PCR reads through MiXCR, listing each CDR3 protein once. The sample holds 500,000 to 600,000 distinct CDR3 sequences, 15% to 20% seen once. The sequenced sample was blood. The receptors come from a man aged 40-55 years with Graves' ophthalmopathy.

This clonotype was seen ten or more times. The CDR3 is CASSFPGLAYNEQFF. CDR3 nucleotides: TGTGCCAGCAGTTTTCCCGGACTAGCCTACAATGAGCAGTTCTTC. The rearrangement uses TRBV28 and TRBJ2-1; 7 positions agree with TRBD2. Germline loops: CDR1 MDHEN, CDR2 SYDVKM. Trimming removed 3 bases from V and 2 bases from J; junction bases left unmatched: 4. The CDR3 totals 15 residues. Based on the CDR3 plus reference TRBV28 and TRBJ2-1, the full variable domain is DVKVTQSSRYLVKRTGEKVFLECVQDMDHENMFWYRQDPGLGLRLIYFSYDVKMKEKGDIPEGYSVSREKKERFSLILESASTNQTSMYLCASSFPGLAYNEQFFGPGTRLTVL.

V gene TRBV29-1 combines with J gene TRBJ2-7; 8 positions match TRBD2. The CDR3 has 13 amino acids. Germline V gene sequence: CDR1 SQVTM, CDR2 ANQGSEA. J was trimmed by 5 bases and V by 2 bases; bases with no gene match: 5. The CDR3 DNA reads TGCAGCGTTGAATGGGCCGGGAGGGACGAGCAGTACTTC. Protein product: CSVEWAGRDEQYF.

The chain carries TRBV11-2 and TRBJ2-1; 9 bases match TRBD2. Looked up from germline, CDR1 is SGHAT and CDR2 is FQNNGV. The CDR3 runs to 15 residues. Trimming took 2 bases from V and 5 from J; bases not matched to a gene: 4. Here the CDR3 reads CASSLPLAGHNEQFF. The CDR3 region has the DNA TGTGCCAGCAGCTTACCGCTAGCGGGACACAATGAGCAGTTCTTC.

This clonotype was recorded many times. This chain links TRBV6-1 with TRBJ1-2; 7 bases map to TRBD1. Trimming took 6 bases from V and 4 from J; bases not matched to a gene: 5. Germline V gene data show CDR1 as MNHNS and CDR2 as SASEGT. The CDR3 has 13 amino acids. In DNA form, the CDR3 reads TGTGCCAGCAGACGACAGGGCGGCTATGGCTACACCTTC. Translation gives CASRRQGGYGYTF.

At least ten counts were recorded for this clonotype. The chain is built from TRBV5-1 and TRBJ2-7, with a possible D match to TRBD2 (5 bases). Germline lookup yields CDR1 SGHRS and CDR2 YFSETQ. This CDR3 has 15 residues. The V end was cut by 5 bases, the J end by 2 bases, with 17 bases between. The CDR3 region is CASSFLPGKAYEQYF. Here the CDR3 DNA reads TGCGCCAGCAGTTTCTTGCCGGGAAAGGCCTACGAGCAGTACTTC.

The sample holds many counts of this clonotype. V is TRBV11-2 and J is TRBJ1-2; 7 bases align to TRBD1. The CDR3 has 14 amino acids. CDR1 and CDR2 (germline): SGHAT, FQNNGV. V gave up 0 bases and J gave up 7 bases; unmatched junction bases: 5. As DNA, the CDR3 is TGTGCCAGCAGCTTAGAGAGGGGGCGTGGTGGCTACACCTTC. Translated, it gives CASSLERGRGGYTF. Looking up the rest from reference TRBV11-2 and TRBJ1-2 gives the full variable domain: EAGVAQSPRYKIIEKRQSVAFWCNPISGHATLYWYQQILGQGPKLLIQFQNNGVVDDSQLPKDRFSAERLKGVDSTLKIQPAKLEDSAVYLCASSLERGRGGYTFGSGTRLTVV.

The chain employs TRBV7-8 and TRBJ2-7, with a tentative D call TRBD1 (5 bases). The CDR3 contains 13 residues. Trimming shortened V by 5 bases and J by 5 bases, and 13 bases separated the two germline ends. Per the germline V gene, CDR1 is SGHVS and CDR2 is FQNEAQ. CDR3 residues: CASSPGHLDEQYF. The DNA for the CDR3 is TGTGCCAGCAGCCCCGGACATCTCGACGAGCAGTACTTC.

This clonotype was seen at least ten times. V is TRBV7-3 and J is TRBJ2-3; D may be TRBD2 (6 bases). This CDR3 comprises 13 residues. The germline CDR1 and CDR2 sequences are SGHTA and FQGTGA. The V end lost 5 bases, the J end lost 4 bases, and 10 bases lay between the germline ends. CDR3 bases: TGTGCCAGCAGCAACCGACTAGCAGATACGCAGTATTTT. Its translation is CASSNRLADTQYF. The full variable domain, its missing parts supplied by reference TRBV7-3 and TRBJ2-3, is GAGVSQTPSNKVTEKGKYVELRCDPISGHTALYWYRQSLGQGPEFLIYFQGTGAADDSGLPNDRFFAVRPEGSVSTLKIQRTERGDSAVYLCASSNRLADTQYFGPGTRLTVL.

This clonotype was counted at least ten times. The chain links TRBV7-2 to TRBJ2-3; D not certain. CDR1 SGHTA and CDR2 FQGNSA come from the germline V gene. V was clipped by 5 bases and J by 5 bases, with 8 bases between them. This CDR3 has 12 amino acids. The CDR3 protein is CASSLVGDTQYF. The CDR3 DNA is TGTGCCAGCAGCCTGGTTGGAGATACGCAGTATTTT.

About this clonotype itself: With a much larger clone just one base away, this may be a read error. The rearrangement uses TRBV5-1 and TRBJ1-2, with TRBD1 matching over 7 bases. This CDR3 has 13 amino acids. Per the germline V gene, CDR1 is SGHRS and CDR2 is YFSETQ. V dropped 4 bases and J dropped 8; count of bases not matched to a gene: 8. This CDR3 reads CASSLDRAEGYTF. The CDR3 DNA sequence: TGCGCCAGCAGCCTCGACAGGGCGGAAGGCTACACCTTC.

This clonotype was recorded at least ten times. The rearrangement uses TRBV30 and TRBJ1-5; D perhaps matches TRBD1 (6 bases). The CDR3 consists of 14 residues. The germline CDR1 and CDR2 sequences are GTSNPN and SVGIG (reference sequence). Trimming stripped 2 bases from V and 2 bases from J, with 10 bases between. CDR3 region: CAWSRGGGNQPQHF. As DNA, the CDR3 is TGTGCCTGGAGTAGGGGGGGTGGCAATCAGCCCCAGCATTTT.

This clonotype was seen ten or more times. The CDR3 loop reads CASSRRTGSTDTQYF. CDR3 in DNA: TGTGCCAGCAGCCGCCGGACAGGGAGCACAGATACGCAGTATTTT. The chain links TRBV28 to TRBJ2-3, with TRBD1 matching 8 bases. This CDR3 spans 15 amino acids. Germline values: CDR1 MDHEN, CDR2 SYDVKM. J gave up 0 bases and V 6 bases, and 5 bases lay outside the gene matches.

The rearrangement links TRBV20-1 to TRBJ2-7, with D tentatively TRBD1 (6 bases). V lost 3 bases to trimming and J lost 2 bases, with 17 bases between them. From germline, CDR1 is DFQATT and CDR2 SNEGSKA (reference sequence). The CDR3 sequence is 15 residues long. In DNA form, the CDR3 reads TGCAGTGCTAGTCCCGCCCAGGGGCGAACCTACGAGCAGTACTTC. It yields the protein CSASPAQGRTYEQYF.

This chain joins TRBV20-1 and TRBJ2-5; 14 bases match TRBD2. CDR1 is DFQATT, CDR2 SNEGSKA, per germline (reference sequence). The CDR3 spans 14 residues. CDR3 residues: CRAVGLAGVETQYF. In DNA form, the CDR3 reads TGCAGGGCCGTGGGACTAGCGGGAGTGGAGACCCAGTACTTC.

This rearrangement joins TRBV5-6 to TRBJ2-5, with TRBD1 identical over 8 bases. The CDR3 has 15 residues. CDR1 is SGHDT, CDR2 YYEEEE, per germline. The J segment lost 7 bases and the V segment lost 1 base, leaving 9 bases of the junction unmatched. The CDR3 DNA sequence: TGTGCCAGCAGCTTGATAACAGGGGGTGAAGGGACCCAGTACTTC. Its protein is CASSLITGGEGTQYF.